This T cell receptor (beta chain) derives from a study of OX40 agonist ivuxolimab in advanced cancers. About the research overall: Those enrolled were about 80% male, with a mean age of around 57 years and ages from roughly 20 to 85. Treatment received earlier with anti-PD-1, anti-PD-L1 or anti-CTLA-4 agents was allowed, and less than 45% had some. General study points: In CD8+ T cells, expanded clones were on average more numerous than in CD4+. Circulating CD4+ and CD8+ T cells showed clonal expansion by week 6 at 0.1 to 3.0 mg/kg.

Some clones are missing from TCRdb's copy, which holds only in-frame ones; the method was immunoSEQ multiplex PCR. The profile shows 70,000 to 95,000 clones, 84% of them singletons. Trimming took 6 bases from V and 0 from J; bases not matched to a gene: 9. The CDR3 is made up of 18 amino acids. Only one count was recorded for this clone. What it binds is not known. This receptor was identified in an adult with an advanced solid tumor such as melanoma, head and neck, liver or kidney cancer. V is TRBV23-1 and J is TRBJ2-6, with 9 bases fitting TRBD1. TRBV23-1 belongs to the ORF category, with a function that is uncertain. The sequences come from CD4+ or CD8+ T cells sorted from blood, collected in a trial of the OX40 agonist ivuxolimab. CDR3 sequence: CASSMGGQGHSGANVLTF. The CDR3 coding sequence is TGCGCCAGCAGCATGGGGGGACAGGGCCACTCTGGGGCCAACGTCCTGACTTTC.